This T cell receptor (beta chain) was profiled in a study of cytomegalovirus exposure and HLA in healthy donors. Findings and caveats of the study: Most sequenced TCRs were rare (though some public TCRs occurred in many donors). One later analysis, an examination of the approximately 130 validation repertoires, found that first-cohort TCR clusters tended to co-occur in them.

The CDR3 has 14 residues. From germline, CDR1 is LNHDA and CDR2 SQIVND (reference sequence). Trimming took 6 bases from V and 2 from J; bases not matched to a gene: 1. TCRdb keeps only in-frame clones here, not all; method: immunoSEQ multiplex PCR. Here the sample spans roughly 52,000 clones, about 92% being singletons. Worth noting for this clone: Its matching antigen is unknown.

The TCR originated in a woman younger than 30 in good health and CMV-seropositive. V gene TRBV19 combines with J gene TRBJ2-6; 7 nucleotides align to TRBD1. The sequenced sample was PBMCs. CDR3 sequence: CASRGQTGANVLTF. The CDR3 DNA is TGTGCCAGTAGGGGACAGACTGGGGCCAACGTCCTGACTTTC. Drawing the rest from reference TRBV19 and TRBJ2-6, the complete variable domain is DGGITQSPKYLFRKEGQNVTLSCEQNLNHDAMYWYRQDPGQGLRLIYYSQIVNDFQKGDIAEGYSVSREKKESFPLTVTSAQKNPTAFYLCASRGQTGANVLTFGAGSRLTVL.